Below, 14 T cell receptor beta chains from the same sample are listed, as sequenced in a study of Tregs in tolerant kidney transplant recipients. The data were produced by immunoSEQ multiplex PCR, yet TCRdb's version contains in-frame clones alone and is incomplete. The sample shows some 90,000 clones, approximately 90% of them seen only once. Sequenced: CD8+ T cells from blood. The receptor source for this set is a human donor in good health.

This chain links TRBV5-1 with TRBJ2-3, with 9 bases that match TRBD1. V trimming: 4 bases; J trimming: 2 bases; junction bases outside the gene matches: 14. The CDR3 spans 18 residues. The germline V gene has CDR1 SGHRS and CDR2 YFSETQ. Here the CDR3 DNA reads TGCGCCAGCAGCGTGGGACAGGGACTTAAGACCTACACAGATACGCAGTATTTT. Protein sequence: CASSVGQGLKTYTDTQYF.

The chain recombines TRBV5-1 with TRBJ2-2; perhaps TRBD1 as D (5 bases). The V end lost 1 base, the J end lost 3 bases, and 10 bases lay between the germline ends. CDR1 is SGHRS, CDR2 YFSETQ, per germline. The CDR3 spans 15 residues. CDR3 nucleotide sequence: TGCGCCAGCAGCTTGTTAGGGGTGTACACCGGGGAGCTGTTTTTT. Amino acid sequence: CASSLLGVYTGELFF.

The chain recombines TRBV7-9 with TRBJ2-1; the match to TRBD2 covers 12 bases. CDR1 and CDR2 from the germline V gene are SEHNR and FQNEAQ (reference sequence). V shed 4 bases, J shed 1 base, and the junction held 5 bases outside the gene matches. This CDR3 has 17 residues. The CDR3 bases are TGTGCCAGCAGCTCTAGCGGGGGGGACGGTTCCTACAATGAGCAGTTCTTC. Amino acids: CASSSSGGDGSYNEQFF.

The rearrangement uses TRBV9 and TRBJ1-5; no reliable D call. The germline V gene encodes CDR1 SGDLS and CDR2 YYNGEE. V lost 3 bases to trimming and J lost 6 bases, with 19 bases between them. This CDR3 is 16 amino acids long. CDR3 sequence reads: CASSAEGGRWGQPQHF. The CDR3 DNA follows: TGTGCCAGCAGCGCCGAGGGAGGGAGATGGGGTCAGCCCCAGCATTTT.

The rearrangement uses TRBV5-4 and TRBJ2-7, with TRBD1 matching 7 bases. The CDR3 contains 16 residues. CDR1 is SGHNT, CDR2 YYREEE, per germline (reference sequence). Trimming cost V 4 bases and J 3 bases; bases outside gene matches: 13. CDR3 in DNA: TGTGCCAGCAGCCAACCCTCCGGGACAGACCTCTACGAGCAGTACTTC. This sequence encodes CASSQPSGTDLYEQYF.

The chain uses TRBV29-1 and TRBJ1-4; unclear D gene. The CDR3 contains 15 residues. Looked up from germline, CDR1 is SQVTM and CDR2 is ANQGSEA. V was trimmed by 6 bases and J by 0 bases, leaving 14 bases between them. This CDR3 is CSVQRAPSTNEKLFF. CDR3 DNA sequence: TGCAGCGTCCAGAGGGCTCCTTCAACTAATGAAAAACTGTTTTTT.

The rearrangement links TRBV19 to TRBJ1-2, with a tentative D call TRBD1 (5 bases). The CDR3 covers 17 residues. V lost 5 bases, J lost 3 bases, and 22 bases lay in between. Germline V CDR1 and CDR2: LNHDA, SQIVND (reference sequence). CDR3 loop: CASSSPLGIGGDYGYTF. CDR3 DNA: TGTGCCAGTAGTTCCCCTCTCGGCATCGGGGGAGACTATGGCTACACCTTC.

J is TRBJ2-1 and V is TRBV27, with 11 bases matching TRBD1. This CDR3 is built from 15 residues. J gave up 5 bases and V 10 bases, and 10 bases lay outside the gene matches. Germline loops: CDR1 MNHEY, CDR2 SMNVEV (reference sequence). The CDR3 loop is CATFARDRGDNEQFF. CDR3 coding DNA: TGTGCCACCTTTGCTAGGGACAGGGGGGACAATGAGCAGTTCTTC.

V usage is TRBV7-9 and J usage is TRBJ2-1; either TRBD1 or TRBD2 may supply D (5 bases each). CDR3 length equals 14 residues. In germline, CDR1 is SEHNR, CDR2 FQNEAQ (reference sequence). V lost 5 bases and J 5 bases, leaving 13 bases between the germline ends. The CDR3 DNA is TGTGCCAGCAGCCCCCGGGACGCCAACAATGAGCAGTTCTTC. As protein: CASSPRDANNEQFF.

The chain links TRBV4-1 to TRBJ1-2; 9 bases match TRBD1. The germline V gene has CDR1 MGHRA and CDR2 YSYEKL. V shed 5 bases, J shed 8 bases, and the junction held 12 bases outside the gene matches. There are 15 residues in the CDR3. The CDR3 region is CASSSPGQGMGGYTF. CDR3 coding DNA: TGCGCCAGCAGCTCTCCGGGACAGGGTATGGGAGGCTACACCTTC.

The chain recombines TRBV29-1 with TRBJ2-2; D might be TRBD1 (5 bases). Trimming shortened V by 4 bases and J by 3 bases, and 9 bases separated the two germline ends. The CDR3 runs 13 residues. Germline CDR1 and CDR2: SQVTM and ANQGSEA. CDR3 in amino acids: CSVGTGDTGELFF. DNA for the CDR3: TGCAGCGTTGGAACAGGAGACACCGGGGAGCTGTTTTTT.

This clone occurred a few times. The chain uses TRBV19 and TRBJ1-5; D gene unclear. This CDR3 is built from 15 residues. Deletions cut 1 base from V and 0 bases from J, with 7 bases between. The germline V gene encodes CDR1 LNHDA and CDR2 SQIVND (reference sequence). The CDR3, as DNA: TGTGCCAGTAGTATAGGGAGCTATAGCAATCAGCCCCAGCATTTT. Translating it yields CASSIGSYSNQPQHF.

In nucleotides, the CDR3 is TGTGCCAGCACAACTTCCACGGCCGCTAGGGTGGATGGCTACACCTTC. This encodes CASTTSTAARVDGYTF. V usage is TRBV2 and J usage is TRBJ1-2; the D is unclear. The V gene lost 7 bases and the J gene lost 6 bases, with 24 bases spanning the gap. The CDR3 consists of 16 residues. Germline V lookup: CDR1 SNHLY, CDR2 FYNNEI.

The table lists this clone with a count of one. The chain combines TRBV29-1 with TRBJ2-1, with D possibly being TRBD2 (5 bases). The CDR3 covers 15 residues. The V end lost 6 bases, the J end lost 3 bases, and 18 bases lay between the germline ends. Germline V gene data show CDR1 as SQVTM and CDR2 as ANQGSEA. The CDR3 reads CSVQNSEPNYNEQFF. CDR3 nucleotide sequence: TGCAGCGTCCAAAATAGCGAGCCAAACTACAATGAGCAGTTCTTC.